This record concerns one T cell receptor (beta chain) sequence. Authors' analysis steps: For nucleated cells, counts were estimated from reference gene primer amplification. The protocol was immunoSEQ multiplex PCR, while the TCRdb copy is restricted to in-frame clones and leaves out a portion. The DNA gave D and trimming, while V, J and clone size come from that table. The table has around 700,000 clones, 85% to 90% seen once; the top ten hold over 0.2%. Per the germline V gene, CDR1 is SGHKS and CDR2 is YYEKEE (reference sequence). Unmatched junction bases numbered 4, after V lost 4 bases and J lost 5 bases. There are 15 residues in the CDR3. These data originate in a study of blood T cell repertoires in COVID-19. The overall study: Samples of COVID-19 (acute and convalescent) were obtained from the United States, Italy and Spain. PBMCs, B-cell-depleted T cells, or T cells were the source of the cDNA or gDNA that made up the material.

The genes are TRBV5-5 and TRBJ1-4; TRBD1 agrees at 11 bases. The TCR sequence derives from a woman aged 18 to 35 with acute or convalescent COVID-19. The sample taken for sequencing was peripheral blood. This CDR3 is CASSPGTGGNEKLFF. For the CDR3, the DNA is TGTGCCAGCAGCCCTGGGACAGGGGGAAATGAAAAACTGTTTTTT.